One TCR beta chain is described in this entry. Its antigen is not known. The record originates from a study of cytomegalovirus exposure and HLA in healthy donors. The overall study: A previous analysis identified 100 million or so unique TCR beta sequences derived from around 200 million T cells. Regarding the study as a whole: In an earlier analysis, productive rearrangement rates for most beta V segments clustered near 87% or 30%. Later, TCR association rates were found to vary by HLA locus, highest for DRB1 and lowest for HLA-C. There were some public TCRs occurring in many donors, but most TCR sequences were rare.

60 Vbeta and 13 Jbeta primers were used in PCR. Repertoires were generated with immunoSEQ multiplex PCR, while TCRdb's copy carries only in-frame clones and drops some. The sample has around 100,000 clones; 65% to 85% are singletons. The TCR originated in a woman aged 18 to 35 in good health and CMV-seronegative. Source material: PBMCs.

The CDR3 region has the DNA TGTGCCAGCAGTTTTACACCGAACACTGAAGCTTTCTTT. This encodes CASSFTPNTEAFF. The chain carries TRBV27 and TRBJ1-1; D call uncertain. The CDR3 spans 13 residues. Germline CDR1 and CDR2: MNHEY and SMNVEV (reference sequence). The V and J ends lost 3 bases and 1 base respectively, with 6 bases between them.